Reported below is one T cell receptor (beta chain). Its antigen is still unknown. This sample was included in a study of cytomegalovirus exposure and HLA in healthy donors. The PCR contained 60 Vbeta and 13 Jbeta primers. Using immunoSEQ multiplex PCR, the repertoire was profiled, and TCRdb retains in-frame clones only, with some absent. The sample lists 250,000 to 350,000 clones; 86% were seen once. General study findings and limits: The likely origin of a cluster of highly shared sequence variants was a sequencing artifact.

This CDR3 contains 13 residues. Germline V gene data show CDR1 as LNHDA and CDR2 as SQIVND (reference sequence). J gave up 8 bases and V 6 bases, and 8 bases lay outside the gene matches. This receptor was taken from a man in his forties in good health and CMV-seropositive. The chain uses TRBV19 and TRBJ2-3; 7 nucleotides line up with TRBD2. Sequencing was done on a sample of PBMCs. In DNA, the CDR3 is TGTGCCAGTAGCATTCCAGCTAGCGGTACGCAGTATTTT. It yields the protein CASSIPASGTQYF.